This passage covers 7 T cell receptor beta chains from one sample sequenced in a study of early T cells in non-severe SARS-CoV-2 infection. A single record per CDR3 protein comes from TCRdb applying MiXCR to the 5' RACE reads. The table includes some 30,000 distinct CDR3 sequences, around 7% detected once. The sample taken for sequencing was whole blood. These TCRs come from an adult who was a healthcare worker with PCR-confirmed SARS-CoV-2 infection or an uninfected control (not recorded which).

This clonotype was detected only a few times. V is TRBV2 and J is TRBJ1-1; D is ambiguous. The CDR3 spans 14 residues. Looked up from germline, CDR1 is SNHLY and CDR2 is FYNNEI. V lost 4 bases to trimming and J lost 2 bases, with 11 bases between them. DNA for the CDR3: TGTGCCAGCAGTGGGAGGTTTGGTAACACTGAAGCTTTCTTT. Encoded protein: CASSGRFGNTEAFF.

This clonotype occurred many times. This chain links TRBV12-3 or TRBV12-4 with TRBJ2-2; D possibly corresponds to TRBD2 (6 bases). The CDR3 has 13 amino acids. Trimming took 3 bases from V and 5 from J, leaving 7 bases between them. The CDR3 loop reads CASSFAGTGELFF. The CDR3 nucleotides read TGTGCCAGCAGTTTCGCGGGAACCGGGGAGCTGTTTTTT.

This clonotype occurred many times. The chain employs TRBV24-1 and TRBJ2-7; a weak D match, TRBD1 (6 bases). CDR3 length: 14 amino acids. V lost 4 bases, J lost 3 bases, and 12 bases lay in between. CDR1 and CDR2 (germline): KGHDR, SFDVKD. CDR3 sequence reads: CATSDRPRGYEQYF. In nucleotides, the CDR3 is TGTGCCACCAGTGACCGACCCAGGGGCTACGAGCAGTACTTC.

The CDR3 sequence is CAISESRGWEQYF. The CDR3 DNA reads TGTGCCATCAGTGAGTCCAGGGGATGGGAGCAGTACTTC. The chain links TRBV10-3 to TRBJ2-7; D perhaps matches TRBD1 (6 bases). Germline CDR1 is ENHRY and CDR2 is SYGVKD. CDR3 length: 13 residues. V lost 0 bases and J lost 7, with 10 bases in between.

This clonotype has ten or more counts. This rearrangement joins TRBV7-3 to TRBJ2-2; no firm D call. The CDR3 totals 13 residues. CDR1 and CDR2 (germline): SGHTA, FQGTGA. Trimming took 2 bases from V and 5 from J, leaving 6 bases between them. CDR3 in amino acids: CASSLSPTGELFF. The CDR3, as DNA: TGTGCCAGCAGCTTATCCCCGACCGGGGAGCTGTTTTTT.

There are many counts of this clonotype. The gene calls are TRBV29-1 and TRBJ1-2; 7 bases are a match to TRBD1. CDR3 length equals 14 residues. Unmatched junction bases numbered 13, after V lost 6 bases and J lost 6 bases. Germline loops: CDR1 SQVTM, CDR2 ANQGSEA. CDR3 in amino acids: CSVDRDEIEDGYTF. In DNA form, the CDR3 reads TGCAGCGTCGACAGGGACGAAATTGAAGATGGCTACACCTTC.

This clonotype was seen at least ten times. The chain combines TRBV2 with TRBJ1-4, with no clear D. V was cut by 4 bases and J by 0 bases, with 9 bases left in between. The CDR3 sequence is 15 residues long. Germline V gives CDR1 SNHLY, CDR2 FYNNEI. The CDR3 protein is CASSGRLSTNEKLFF. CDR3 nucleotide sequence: TGTGCCAGCAGTGGAAGACTATCAACTAATGAAAAACTGTTTTTT. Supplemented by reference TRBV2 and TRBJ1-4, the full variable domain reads EPEVTQTPSHQVTQMGQEVILRCVPISNHLYFYWYRQILGQKVEFLVSFYNNEISEKSEIFDDQFSVERPDGSNFTLKIRSTKLEDSAMYFCASSGRLSTNEKLFFGSGTQLSVL.